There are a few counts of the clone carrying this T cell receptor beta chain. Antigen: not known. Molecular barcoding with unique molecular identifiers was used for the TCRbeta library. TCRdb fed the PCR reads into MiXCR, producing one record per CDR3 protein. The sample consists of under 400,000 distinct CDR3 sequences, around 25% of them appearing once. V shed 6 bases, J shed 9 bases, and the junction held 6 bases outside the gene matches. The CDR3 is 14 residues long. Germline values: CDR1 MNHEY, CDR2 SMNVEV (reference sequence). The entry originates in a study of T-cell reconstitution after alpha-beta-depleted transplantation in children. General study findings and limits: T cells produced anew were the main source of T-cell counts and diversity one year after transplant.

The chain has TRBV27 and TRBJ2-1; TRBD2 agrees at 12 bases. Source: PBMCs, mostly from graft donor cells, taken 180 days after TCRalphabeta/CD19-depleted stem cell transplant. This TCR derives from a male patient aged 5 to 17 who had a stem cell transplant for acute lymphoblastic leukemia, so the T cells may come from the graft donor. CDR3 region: CASRRLAGVGEQFF. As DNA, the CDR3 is TGTGCCAGCAGGCGACTAGCGGGAGTAGGTGAGCAGTTCTTC.